The clone carrying this T cell receptor (beta chain) was detected only a few times. This sample was taken from a study of blood T cell repertoires in COVID-19. This CDR3 is built from 14 residues. CDR1 and CDR2 from the germline V gene are SQVTM and ANQGSEA. V was trimmed by 3 bases and J by 3 bases, leaving 14 bases between them. In the authors' workflow: Amplifying reference gene primers gave estimates of nucleated cell counts. Repertoires were generated with immunoSEQ multiplex PCR, while TCRdb's copy carries only in-frame clones and drops some. Clone size and the V and J calls come from that table; the DNA yielded D and trimming. Of 200,000 to 250,000 clones listed, 85% were seen once; the top ten hold about 2.5%. Patients at the Seattle site were enrolled during active infection and followed longitudinally.

The TCR was taken from a woman in her seventies with COVID-19, enrolled during active disease. Sequencing was carried out using peripheral blood. The chain combines TRBV29-1 with TRBJ1-2; no firm D call. CDR3 sequence reads: CSVDRMAQHYGYTF. The CDR3 DNA follows: TGCAGCGTTGATCGTATGGCACAGCACTATGGCTACACCTTC.